This T cell receptor (beta chain) was observed in a study of T cells in Graves' hyperthyroidism and ophthalmopathy (dated by TCRdb to between 2017 and 2020). In terms of the full investigation: Peripheral blood was collected at initial diagnosis, before any treatment. An independent validation cohort of about 19 hyperthyroidism patients and 17 patients who later progressed to ophthalmopathy tested prospective prediction of ophthalmopathy. Following sampling, methimazole starting at 30 mg daily was given to hyperthyroidism patients, and high-dose intravenous methylprednisolone was given to ophthalmopathy patients. According to the paper, TCR Vbeta CDR3 sequencing was carried out on about 140 peripheral blood samples, which came from fewer than 50 ophthalmopathy, 80 or so hyperthyroidism and roughly 17 progressor patients. The study also compared thyroid tissue and blood T-cell repertoires from 5 to 7 Graves' hyperthyroidism patients. For training and testing, the roughly 93 patients in the discovery cohort were randomly divided in a 7:3 ratio. A discovery cohort of about a hundred patients, about 40 with Graves' ophthalmopathy and approximately 57 with stable Graves' hyperthyroidism, was used to find distinguishing TCR V-J signatures. Study-wide findings and limitations: No statistical method was used to set the sample size in advance, and investigators knew the group allocation. In validation, the model predicted progression to ophthalmopathy with 65% to 71% sensitivity and roughly 75% specificity, a median of roughly seven months before onset. Most expanded thyroid clonotypes (frequency above 0.001) were also detected in blood, a finding suggesting that blood repertoires may reflect thyroid immune responses. Ophthalmopathy was separated from stable hyperthyroidism by a 13 V-J signature model, with 87.88% sensitivity and approximately 81% specificity obtained in cross-validation and 80%/75% obtained in testing.

About this clonotype: Its specific antigen is unknown. The sample holds no much larger clone one base away, and base qualities are not on file.

The CDR3 covers 15 residues, taking in both the cysteine and the phenylalanine. Only the CDR3 DNA stays, 45 bases, in frame from base 1. V loses 1 base, J loses 6 bases, and the germline ends lie 19 bases apart. From a lookup of the germline V gene (reference sequence), CDR1 and CDR2 are DFQATT and SNEGSKA. Stable Graves' hyperthyroidism was defined as no progression to ophthalmopathy during 18 months of follow-up. Hyperthyroidism patients were aged 18 to 65 years and newly diagnosed, with disease duration of less than 2 months. Any patient with an uncontrolled infection, another autoimmune disease, pregnancy or lactation was excluded. Diagnoses were based on clinical symptoms, serum thyroxine and TRAb, thyroid ultrasound and orbital computed tomography. Ficoll-Paque density gradient centrifugation was used to isolate PBMCs from around 10 ml of fresh peripheral blood. Trizol reagent was used to extract total RNA, and RNA quality was then checked on an Agilent 2100 Bioanalyzer.

The TCR beta CDR3 regions were amplified from the RNA transcripts. The TCR CDR3 was subjected to a first round of RT-PCR using the HTBI primer set and the Qiagen OneStep RT-PCR kit. The libraries were constructed in a second round of multiplex PCR and then size-selected and purified. The libraries were sequenced on an Illumina HiSeq2000 using paired-end 100 bp reads. In the paper's pipeline: SOAPnuke was used to process the raw data, removing reads that contained adapters or uncalled bases, had a mean Phred below 15, or lacked an exact match to the constant primer or identifier. COPE v1.2.5 was used to merge high-quality paired reads, and clonotypes were defined as unique nucleotide sequences. Clonotypes were aligned to IMGT TRBV, TRBD and TRBJ reference segments using MiTCR v1.1. The analysis was restricted to V-J combinations with a frequency above 0.0001, which together covered 99% to 99.2% of the repertoires. A TCS score was defined as the ratio between F50 (clonal expansion) and ExV (chaos), using BLOSUM62-based TCRdist between CDR3 peptides within each V-J. Welch's t-statistics and random forest reduced some 510 V-J features to about 12, which were used in a naive Bayes classifier (R e1071). TCRdb passed the public sequencing reads through fastp at Q25 and MiXCR, retaining productive beta sequences. Records with the same CDR3 protein are collapsed into one entry carrying the most frequent genes and DNA. TCRdb's processing, not the study's, gives the V and J calls here. Across this sample there are 550,000 to 800,000 distinct CDR3 sequences, with about a sixth seen only once. The ten top clones hold around 7.7% of the sample.

The chain is made from TRBV20-1 and TRBJ2-7, with a weak D call of TRBD2 (7 bases match). The TCR was taken from a young man with Graves' hyperthyroidism. The sample comprised blood. The nucleotides are TGCAGTGCTAGAGCCCCGGGGGGCGGGAGCCGCGAGCAGTACTTC. Its amino acids are CSARAPGGGSREQYF.